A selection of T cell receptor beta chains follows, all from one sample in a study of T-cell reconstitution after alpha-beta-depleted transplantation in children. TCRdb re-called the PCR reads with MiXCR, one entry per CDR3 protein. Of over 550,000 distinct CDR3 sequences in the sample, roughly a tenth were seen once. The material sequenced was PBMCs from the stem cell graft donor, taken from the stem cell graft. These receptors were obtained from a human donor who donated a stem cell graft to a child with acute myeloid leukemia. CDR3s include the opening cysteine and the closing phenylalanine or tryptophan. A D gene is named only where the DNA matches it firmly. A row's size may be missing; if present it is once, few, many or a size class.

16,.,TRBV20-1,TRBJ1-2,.,CSVPPPGASSNYGYTF,TGCAGTGTCCCTCCTCCAGGGGCGAGCTCTAACTATGGCTACACCTTC
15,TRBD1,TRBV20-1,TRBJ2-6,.,CSASDRGTGANVLTF,TGCAGTGCTAGCGACAGGGGGACTGGGGCCAACGTCCTGACTTTC
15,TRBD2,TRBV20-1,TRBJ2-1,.,CSAPRTSGRANEQFF,TGCAGTGCACCCAGGACTAGCGGGAGGGCCAATGAGCAGTTCTTC
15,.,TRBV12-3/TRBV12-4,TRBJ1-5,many,CASTFAGGSNQPQHF,TGTGCCAGCACTTTCGCGGGGGGAAGCAATCAGCCCCAGCATTTT
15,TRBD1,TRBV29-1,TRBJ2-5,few,CSVEDRTGSWETQYF,TGCAGCGTTGAAGACCGGACAGGGTCTTGGGAGACCCAGTACTTC
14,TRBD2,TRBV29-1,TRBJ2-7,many,CSVEPGGRLGEQYF,TGCAGCGTTGAACCCGGCGGGAGGTTAGGCGAGCAGTACTTC
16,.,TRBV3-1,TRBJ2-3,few,CASSPPLVGGAGTQYF,TGTGCCAGCAGCCCGCCGTTGGTGGGGGGGGCCGGTACGCAGTATTTT
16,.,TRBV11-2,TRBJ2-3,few,CASSLGLVGDTDTQYF,TGTGCCAGCAGCTTAGGATTGGTGGGAGACACAGATACGCAGTATTTT
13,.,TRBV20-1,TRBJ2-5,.,CSARGQAEETQYF,TGCAGTGCTAGAGGTCAGGCAGAAGAGACCCAGTACTTC
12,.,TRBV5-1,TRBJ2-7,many,CASSLGEYEQYF,TGCGCCAGCAGCTTGGGAGAATACGAGCAGTACTTC
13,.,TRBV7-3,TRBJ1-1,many,CASSSHSNTEAFF,TGTGCCAGCAGCTCCCACAGCAACACTGAAGCTTTCTTT
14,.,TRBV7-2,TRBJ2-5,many,CASSLSGFRETQYF,TGTGCCAGCAGCTTATCAGGGTTTCGGGAGACCCAGTACTTC
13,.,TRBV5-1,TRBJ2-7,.,CASSLAGVLEQYF,TGCGCCAGCAGCTTGGCGGGGGTTCTCGAGCAGTACTTC
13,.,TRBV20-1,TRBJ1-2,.,CSAVQGPNYGYTF,TGCAGTGCTGTACAGGGCCCTAACTATGGCTACACCTTC
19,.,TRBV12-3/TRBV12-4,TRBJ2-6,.,CASSPTPIGLEEGANVLTF,TGTGCCAGCAGTCCGACCCCGATAGGGCTCGAAGAAGGGGCCAACGTCCTGACTTTC
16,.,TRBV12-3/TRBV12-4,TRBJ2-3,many,CASTPGSSASTDTQYF,TGTGCCAGCACCCCTGGGTCTAGCGCCTCCACAGATACGCAGTATTTT
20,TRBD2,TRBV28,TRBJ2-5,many,CASSFPRTSGRSFSQETQYF,TGTGCCAGCAGTTTCCCTAGGACTAGCGGGAGATCTTTCTCCCAAGAGACCCAGTACTTC
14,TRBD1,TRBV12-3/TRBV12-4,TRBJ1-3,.,CASSFPGQLDTIYF,TGTGCCAGCAGCTTCCCGGGACAGCTAGACACCATATATTTT
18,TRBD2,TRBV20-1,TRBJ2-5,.,CSARVMAPGLAGEETQYF,TGCAGTGCTAGGGTGATGGCGCCGGGACTAGCGGGAGAAGAGACCCAGTACTTC
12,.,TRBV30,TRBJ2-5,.,CAWRTDKETQYF,TGTGCCTGGAGGACTGATAAAGAGACCCAGTACTTC
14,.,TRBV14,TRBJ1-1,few,CASSLPEPNTEAFF,TGTGCCAGCAGCCTACCCGAACCGAACACTGAAGCTTTCTTT
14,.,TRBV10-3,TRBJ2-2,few,CAISDGSNTGELFF,TGTGCCATCAGTGATGGCTCCAACACCGGGGAGCTGTTTTTT
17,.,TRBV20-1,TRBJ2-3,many,CSARDDAGHGYTDTQYF,TGCAGTGCTAGAGATGACGCGGGCCATGGGTACACAGATACGCAGTATTTT
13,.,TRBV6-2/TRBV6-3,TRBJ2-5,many,CASSSGTQETQYF,TGTGCCAGCAGCTCGGGGACACAAGAGACCCAGTACTTC
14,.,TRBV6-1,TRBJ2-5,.,CASRTHPEGETQYF,TGTGCCAGCAGAACCCATCCAGAGGGGGAGACCCAGTACTTC
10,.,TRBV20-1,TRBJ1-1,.,CSADPGQAFF,TGCAGTGCTGATCCAGGGCAAGCTTTCTTT
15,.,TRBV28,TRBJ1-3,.,CASERAGVSGNTIYF,TGTGCCAGTGAGAGGGCTGGGGTCTCTGGAAACACCATATATTTT
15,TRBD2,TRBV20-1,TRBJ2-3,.,CSATGRGSAVDTQYF,TGCAGTGCTACCGGGAGGGGCTCGGCGGTAGATACGCAGTATTTT
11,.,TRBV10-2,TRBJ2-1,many,CASSVIDEQFF,TGCGCCAGCAGTGTAATCGATGAGCAGTTCTTC
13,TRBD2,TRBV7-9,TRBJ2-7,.,CASSPAGGWEQYF,TGTGCCAGCAGCCCCGCGGGAGGCTGGGAGCAGTACTTC
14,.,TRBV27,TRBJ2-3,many,CASSNPAFTDTQYF,TGTGCCAGCAGTAATCCCGCATTCACAGATACGCAGTATTTT
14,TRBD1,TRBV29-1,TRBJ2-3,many,CSVRDREGRDTQYF,TGCAGCGTAAGAGACAGGGAAGGTCGGGATACGCAGTATTTT
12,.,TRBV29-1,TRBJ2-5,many,CSVITGLKTQYF,TGCAGCGTTATAACAGGGCTTAAGACCCAGTACTTC
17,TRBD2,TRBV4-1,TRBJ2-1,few,CASSQEPGLADVNEQFF,TGCGCCAGCAGCCAAGAGCCGGGACTAGCGGACGTCAATGAGCAGTTCTTC
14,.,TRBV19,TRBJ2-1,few,CASSIGPTHNEQFF,TGTGCCAGTAGTATAGGACCTACCCACAATGAGCAGTTCTTC